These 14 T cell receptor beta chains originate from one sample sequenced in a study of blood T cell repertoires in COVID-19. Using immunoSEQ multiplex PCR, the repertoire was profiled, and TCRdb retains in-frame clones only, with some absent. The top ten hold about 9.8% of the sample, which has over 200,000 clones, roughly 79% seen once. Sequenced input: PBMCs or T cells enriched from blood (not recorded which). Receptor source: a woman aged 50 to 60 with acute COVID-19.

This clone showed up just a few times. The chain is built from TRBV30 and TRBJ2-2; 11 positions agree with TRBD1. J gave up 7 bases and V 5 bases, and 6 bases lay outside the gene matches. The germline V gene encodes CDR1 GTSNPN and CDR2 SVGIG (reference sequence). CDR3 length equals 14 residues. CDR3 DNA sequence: TGTGCCTGGGGACAGGGGGCATGGAACGGGGAGCTGTTTTTT. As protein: CAWGQGAWNGELFF. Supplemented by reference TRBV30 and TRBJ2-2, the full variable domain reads SQTIHQWPATLVQPVGSPLSLECTVEGTSNPNLYWYRQAAGRGLQLLFYSVGIGQISSEVPQNLSASRPQDRQFILSSKKLLLSDSGFYLCAWGQGAWNGELFFGEGSRLTVL.

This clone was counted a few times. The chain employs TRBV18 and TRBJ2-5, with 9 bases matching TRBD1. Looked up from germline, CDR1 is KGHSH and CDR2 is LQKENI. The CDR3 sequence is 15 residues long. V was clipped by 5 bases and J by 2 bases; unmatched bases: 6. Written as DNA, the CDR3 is TGTGCCAGCTCATACGGACAGGGGACACAAGAGACCCAGTACTTC. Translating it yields CASSYGQGTQETQYF.

As DNA, the CDR3 is TGTGCCAGCCGAGAGGGGGCCCAAGAGACCCAGTACTTC. Translation gives CASREGAQETQYF. This chain uses TRBV18 with TRBJ2-5, with 7 bases fitting TRBD1. Germline values: CDR1 KGHSH, CDR2 LQKENI. V dropped 8 bases and J dropped 1; count of bases not matched to a gene: 4. The CDR3 runs 13 residues.

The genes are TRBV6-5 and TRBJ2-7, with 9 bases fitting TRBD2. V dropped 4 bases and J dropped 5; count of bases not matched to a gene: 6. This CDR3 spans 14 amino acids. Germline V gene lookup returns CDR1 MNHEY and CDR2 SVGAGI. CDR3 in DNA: TGTGCCAGCAGTTCTAGCGGGATTACCCACGAGCAGTACTTC. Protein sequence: CASSSSGITHEQYF.

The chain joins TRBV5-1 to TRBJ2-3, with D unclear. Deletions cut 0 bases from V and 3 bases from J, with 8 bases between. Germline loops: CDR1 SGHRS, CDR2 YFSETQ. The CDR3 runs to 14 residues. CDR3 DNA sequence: TGCGCCAGCAGCTTGGCCCAGGAAACAGATACGCAGTATTTT. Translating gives CASSLAQETDTQYF.

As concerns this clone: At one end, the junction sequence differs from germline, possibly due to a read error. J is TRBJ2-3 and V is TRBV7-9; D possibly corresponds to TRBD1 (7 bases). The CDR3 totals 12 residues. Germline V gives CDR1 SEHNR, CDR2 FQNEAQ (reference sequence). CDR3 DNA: TGTGCCAGCAGCTCAGACAGGGAACTAGCTGTTTTT. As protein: CASSSDRELAVF.

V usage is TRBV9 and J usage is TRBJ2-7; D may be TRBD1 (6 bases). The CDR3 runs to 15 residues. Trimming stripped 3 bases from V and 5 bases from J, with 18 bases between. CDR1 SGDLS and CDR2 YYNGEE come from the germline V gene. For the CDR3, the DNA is TGTGCCAGCAGCGCGACAGATTTCGCAGGGGACGAGCAGTACTTC. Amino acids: CASSATDFAGDEQYF. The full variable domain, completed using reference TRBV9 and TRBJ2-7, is DSGVTQTPKHLITATGQRVTLRCSPRSGDLSVYWYQQSLDQGLQFLIQYYNGEERAKGNILERFSAQQFPDLHSELNLSSLELGDSALYFCASSATDFAGDEQYFGPGTRLTVT.

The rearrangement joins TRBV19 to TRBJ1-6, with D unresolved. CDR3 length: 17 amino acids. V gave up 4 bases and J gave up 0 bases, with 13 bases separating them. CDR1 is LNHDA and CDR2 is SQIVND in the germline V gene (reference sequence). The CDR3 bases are TGTGCCAGTAGTAGAAACGTCCCCAGCTCCTATAATTCACCCCTCCACTTT. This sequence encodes CASSRNVPSSYNSPLHF.

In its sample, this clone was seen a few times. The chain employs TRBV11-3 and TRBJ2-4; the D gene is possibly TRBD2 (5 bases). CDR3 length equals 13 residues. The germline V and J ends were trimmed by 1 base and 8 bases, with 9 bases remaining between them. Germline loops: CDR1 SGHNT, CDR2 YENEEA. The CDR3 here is CASSLGSADIQYF. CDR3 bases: TGTGCCAGCAGCTTAGGATCAGCGGACATTCAGTACTTC.

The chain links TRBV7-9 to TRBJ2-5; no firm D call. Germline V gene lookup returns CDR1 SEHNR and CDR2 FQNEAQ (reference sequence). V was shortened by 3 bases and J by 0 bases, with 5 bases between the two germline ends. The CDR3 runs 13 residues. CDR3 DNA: TGTGCCAGCAGCTTTTTAAACCAAGAGACCCAGTACTTC. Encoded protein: CASSFLNQETQYF.

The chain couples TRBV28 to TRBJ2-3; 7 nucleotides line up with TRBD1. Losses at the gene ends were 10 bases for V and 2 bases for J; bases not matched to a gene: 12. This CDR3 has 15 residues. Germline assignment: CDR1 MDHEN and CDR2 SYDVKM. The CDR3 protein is CATTQGDTYTDTQYF. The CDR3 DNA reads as TGTGCCACCACTCAGGGGGACACGTACACAGATACGCAGTATTTT.

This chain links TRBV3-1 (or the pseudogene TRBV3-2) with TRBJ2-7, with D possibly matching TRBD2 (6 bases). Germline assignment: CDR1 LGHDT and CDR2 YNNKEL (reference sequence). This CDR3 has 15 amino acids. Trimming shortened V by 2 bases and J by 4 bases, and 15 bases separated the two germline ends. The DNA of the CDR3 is TGTGCCAGCAGCCAATTCGGGAGCACCGGATACGAGCAGTACTTC. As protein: CASSQFGSTGYEQYF.

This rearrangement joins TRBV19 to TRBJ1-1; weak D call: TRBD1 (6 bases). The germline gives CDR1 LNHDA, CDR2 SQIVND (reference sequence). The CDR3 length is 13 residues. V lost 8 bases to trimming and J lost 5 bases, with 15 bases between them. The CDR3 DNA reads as TGTGCCAGTCTCGAGCAGGGGCGGACTGAAGCTTTCTTT. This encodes CASLEQGRTEAFF.

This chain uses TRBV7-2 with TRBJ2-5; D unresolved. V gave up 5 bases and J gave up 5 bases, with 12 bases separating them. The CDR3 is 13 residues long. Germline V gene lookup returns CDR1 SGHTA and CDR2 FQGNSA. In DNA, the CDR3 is TGTGCCAGCAGCCTCCAGAGGCGGGAGACCCAGTACTTC. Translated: CASSLQRRETQYF. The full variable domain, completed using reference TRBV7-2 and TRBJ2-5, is GAGVSQSPSNKVTEKGKDVELRCDPISGHTALYWYRQSLGQGLEFLIYFQGNSAPDKSGLPSDRFSAERTGGSVSTLTIQRTQQEDSAVYLCASSLQRRETQYFGPGTRLLVL.